Listed below are T cell receptor beta chains from one sample, sequenced in a study of Tregs in tolerant kidney transplant recipients. Generated by immunoSEQ multiplex PCR, the TCRdb table keeps only in-frame clones and is missing some. The sample records about 31,000 clones, 65% to 85% being singletons. For these TCRs, the target antigens are not known. The sequencing sample was made of Tregs from blood cultured with allogeneic cells. The receptors stem from a human donor in good health. CDR3s include the opening cysteine and the closing phenylalanine or tryptophan. A D gene is named only where the DNA matches it firmly. Some rows mark clone size as missing; the rest say once, few, many or name a class of expanded clone.

j_call | d_call | clone_size | v_call | cdr3_aa | cdr3_nt
TRBJ2-3 | TRBD1 | NA | TRBV9 | CASRPRDRGHMSTDTQYF | TGTGCCAGCAGGCCTCGGGACAGGGGGCATATGAGCACAGATACGCAGTATTTT
TRBJ1-5 | NA | NA | TRBV7-2 | CASSPAGQANQPQHF | TGTGCCAGCAGCCCTGCGGGGCAGGCAAATCAGCCCCAGCATTTT
TRBJ1-1 | NA | few | TRBV7-9 | CASSLSAGRREMNTEAFF | TGTGCCAGCAGCTTATCTGCTGGGCGCCGAGAGATGAACACTGAAGCTTTCTTT
TRBJ2-5 | NA | NA | TRBV5-4 | CASSRLGVGETQYF | TGTGCCAGCAGCCGCCTCGGGGTGGGAGAGACCCAGTACTTC
TRBJ1-5 | NA | NA | TRBV28 | CASRIRLQPQHF | TGTGCCAGCAGGATAAGGCTTCAGCCCCAGCATTTT
TRBJ2-1 | TRBD1 | NA | TRBV6-5 | CASTRTGDNEQFF | TGTGCCAGCACCCGGACAGGGGACAATGAGCAGTTCTTC
TRBJ2-5 | NA | NA | TRBV29-1 | CSLIRGQETQYF | TGCAGCCTAATTAGAGGACAAGAGACCCAGTACTTC
TRBJ2-1 | TRBD1 | few | TRBV18 | CASSTRTGGRDNEQFF | TGTGCCAGCTCAACAAGGACAGGGGGCAGAGACAATGAGCAGTTCTTC
TRBJ1-3 | NA | NA | TRBV14 | CASSLLVSGVKTGNTIYF | TGTGCCAGCAGCCTCCTGGTTTCGGGGGTTAAAACTGGAAACACCATATATTTT
TRBJ2-7 | NA | NA | TRBV11-1 | CASSLGPPYEQYF | TGTGCCAGCAGCTTGGGACCCCCCTACGAGCAGTACTTC
TRBJ2-3 | TRBD2 | NA | TRBV2 | CASSFGGAADTQYF | TGTGCCAGCAGTTTCGGGGGGGCCGCAGATACGCAGTATTTT
TRBJ1-2 | TRBD1 | NA | TRBV20-1 | CSAQGAYGYTF | TGCAGTGCACAGGGGGCCTATGGCTACACCTTC
TRBJ2-7 | NA | NA | TRBV29-1 | CSVEGPNYEQYF | TGCAGCGTTGAAGGGCCGAACTACGAGCAGTACTTC
TRBJ2-3 | TRBD2 | NA | TRBV7-9 | CASSFGLLADTVLTDTQYF | TGTGCCAGCAGCTTCGGTCTACTAGCGGACACGGTTCTCACAGATACGCAGTATTTT
TRBJ1-2 | NA | once | TRBV5-3 | CASSLVLRDGYTF | TGTGCCAGCAGCTTGGTACTTCGGGATGGCTACACCTTC
TRBJ1-1 | NA | NA | TRBV7-2 | CASSPGLLGEAFF | TGTGCCAGCAGCCCCGGCCTGTTGGGGGAAGCTTTCTTT
TRBJ1-1 | NA | few | TRBV5-1 | CASTYGPANTEAFF | TGCGCCAGCACCTATGGTCCGGCGAACACTGAAGCTTTCTTT
TRBJ2-1 | NA | NA | TRBV10-3 | CAISEVNEQLF | TGTGCCATCAGTGAGGTCAATGAGCAGCTCTTC
TRBJ1-5 | NA | few | TRBV6-6 | CASKAGTQPQHF | TGTGCCAGCAAGGCAGGGACTCAGCCCCAGCATTTT